The sample holds a few counts of the clone carrying this T cell receptor beta chain. The target antigen is unknown. Lesional scalp punch biopsies and peripheral blood came from alopecia areata patients. PBMCs, the starting material, were the source of sorted CD4+ and CD8+ T cells. RNA was isolated and reverse transcribed to cDNA, the sequencing template. The repertoire was sequenced with immunoSEQ multiplex PCR; TCRdb's copy has only in-frame clones and lacks some. The sample yields about 30,000 clones, approximately 65% seen once. J lost 3 bases, V lost 5 bases, and 4 bases had no gene match. This CDR3 region has 14 residues. CDR1 SGHVS and CDR2 FQNEAQ come from the germline V gene. These data are taken from a study of CD8+ T cells in alopecia areata. Findings of the study overall: Tissue-resident alphabeta T cells belonging to normal skin likewise get sequenced within scalp specimens. Elevated clonality characterized lesional scalp relative to normal scalp, particularly in alopecia totalis/universalis.

This receptor was taken from a human donor with alopecia areata. The V call is TRBV7-8, the J call TRBJ2-1; TRBD1 matches 7 bases. The specimen sequenced was NKG2D-high CD8+ T cells sorted from blood. This CDR3 is CASSAQGIYNEQFF. DNA of the CDR3: TGTGCCAGCAGCGCACAGGGGATCTACAATGAGCAGTTCTTC. Looking up the rest from reference TRBV7-8 and TRBJ2-1 gives the full variable domain: GAGVSQSPRYKVAKRGQDVALRCDPISGHVSLFWYQQALGQGPEFLTYFQNEAQLDKSGLPSDRFFAERPEGSVSTLKIQRTQQEDSAVYLCASSAQGIYNEQFFGPGTRLTVL.